The 14 T cell receptor beta chains given below trace back to one sample, sequenced in a study of T cell responses to AZD1222 COVID-19 vaccine. Assay: immunoSEQ multiplex PCR; the TCRdb copy retains only in-frame clones and omits some. The sample carries about 120,000 clones, 75% to 90% recorded once. Sample: peripheral blood, taken on day 0 of AZD1222 vaccination. These receptors all stem from an adult in good health.

The chain links TRBV30 to TRBJ2-3, with D uncertain. The CDR3 is made up of 10 amino acids. Trimming took off 5 bases at V and 9 bases at J, with 9 bases between the two ends. Germline V gene data show CDR1 as GTSNPN and CDR2 as SVGIG (reference sequence). CDR3 residues: CAWGDRTQYF. The DNA for the CDR3 is TGTGCCTGGGGCGATCGCACGCAGTATTTT.

J is TRBJ1-2 and V is TRBV3-1 (or the pseudogene TRBV3-2), with D possibly TRBD1 on 5 matching bases. Trimming pared 3 bases from V and 5 bases from J, leaving 16 bases between. The CDR3 has 15 residues. Germline loops: CDR1 LGHDT, CDR2 YNNKEL (reference sequence). CDR3 sequence (DNA): TGTGCCAGCAGCCAGGGTACCGGGACGGATTATGGCTACACCTTC. Its protein is CASSQGTGTDYGYTF.

CDR3 sequence: CASSIAGNEQFF. CDR3 DNA sequence: TGTGCCAGTAGTATCGCGGGCAATGAGCAGTTCTTC. The chain employs TRBV19 and TRBJ2-1; tentatively, D is TRBD2 (5 bases). Trimming pared 3 bases from V and 6 bases from J, leaving 6 bases between. Germline V CDR1 and CDR2: LNHDA, SQIVND (reference sequence). This CDR3 has 12 amino acids.

This clone has a handful of counts. The J gene is TRBJ2-7, the V gene TRBV7-2; TRBD1 matches 8 bases. This CDR3 contains 14 residues. J lost 2 bases, V lost 1 base, and 1 base had no gene match. Looked up from germline, CDR1 is SGHTA and CDR2 is FQGNSA. The CDR3 protein is CASSLGTGTYEQYF. The DNA of the CDR3 is TGTGCCAGCAGCTTAGGGACAGGGACCTACGAGCAGTACTTC.

The chain couples TRBV13 to TRBJ1-1, with D perhaps matching TRBD1 (6 bases). V lost 4 bases to trimming and J lost 1 base, with 7 bases between them. CDR3 length: 13 residues. Germline CDR1 and CDR2: PRHDT and FYEKMQ (reference sequence). CDR3 sequence (DNA): TGTGCCAGCAGCTCGACAGGGAACACTGAAGCTTTCTTT. Translation gives CASSSTGNTEAFF.

The chain employs TRBV2 and TRBJ1-3, with D uncertain. The CDR3 length is 15 residues. CDR1 and CDR2 from the germline V gene are SNHLY and FYNNEI. The germline V and J ends were trimmed by 10 bases and 2 bases, with 18 bases remaining between them. CDR3 amino acids: CAITDGVKTGNTIYF. The CDR3 nucleotides are TGTGCCATTACCGACGGGGTGAAGACTGGAAACACCATATATTTT.

CDR3 region: CASSQEKGVIRGGANVLTF. The CDR3, as DNA: TGCGCCAGCAGCCAAGAAAAGGGAGTAATAAGAGGTGGGGCCAACGTCCTGACTTTC. The rearrangement joins TRBV4-1 to TRBJ2-6; D may be TRBD2 (5 bases). The ends were cut back, 0 bases at V and 3 bases at J, with 18 bases in the middle. The CDR3 is 19 residues long. The germline V gene encodes CDR1 MGHRA and CDR2 YSYEKL.

This rearrangement joins TRBV2 to TRBJ2-4; 7 bases line up with TRBD2. Germline CDR1 SNHLY, CDR2 FYNNEI. The CDR3 is made up of 14 amino acids. V gave up 3 bases and J gave up 3 bases; unmatched junction bases: 2. The CDR3 loop reads CASSESSGKNIQYF. The CDR3 DNA reads TGTGCCAGCAGTGAGTCTAGCGGCAAAAACATTCAGTACTTC.

This chain connects TRBV6-2 or TRBV6-3 to TRBJ2-1, with 11 positions matching TRBD1. CDR3 length: 15 residues. Trimming cost V 2 bases and J 7 bases; bases outside gene matches: 4. CDR1 is MNHEY, CDR2 SVGEGT, per germline. The CDR3, as DNA: TGTGCCAGCAGTTACCGGACAGGGGGCTTAAATGAGCAGTTCTTC. Amino acids: CASSYRTGGLNEQFF.

The chain uses TRBV27 and TRBJ2-7, with 9 bases fitting TRBD2. The CDR3 has 14 residues. Germline CDR1 is MNHEY and CDR2 is SMNVEV (reference sequence). V lost 5 bases and J lost 4; bases outside the gene matches: 6. DNA of the CDR3: TGTGCCAGCAGTCTGAGCGGGAGGACATACGAGCAGTACTTC. Its protein product is CASSLSGRTYEQYF.

The J gene is TRBJ1-1, the V gene TRBV5-4; D is undetermined. The CDR3 has 14 residues. The V and J ends lost 3 bases and 1 base respectively, with 10 bases between them. Per the germline V gene, CDR1 is SGHNT and CDR2 is YYREEE (reference sequence). CDR3 residues: CASSSVHGNTEAFF. CDR3 in DNA: TGTGCCAGCAGCTCGGTCCATGGGAACACTGAAGCTTTCTTT.

The genes are TRBV6-5 and TRBJ1-6; D is perhaps TRBD1 (5 bases). The length of the CDR3 is 13 residues. Germline CDR1 and CDR2: MNHEY and SVGAGI. Deletions cut 5 bases from V and 8 bases from J, with 10 bases between. CDR3 loop: CASSPTEYSPLHF. CDR3 in DNA: TGTGCCAGCAGTCCGACAGAGTATTCACCCCTCCACTTT.

The gene calls are TRBV11-2 and TRBJ2-7; D could derive from TRBD1 or TRBD2 (6 bases each). This CDR3 spans 15 amino acids. Germline V lookup: CDR1 SGHAT, CDR2 FQNNGV. V lost 1 base to trimming and J lost 4 bases, with 14 bases between them. This chain's CDR3 is CASSLAGAEIYEQYF. DNA for the CDR3: TGTGCCAGCAGCTTAGCGGGGGCAGAAATATACGAGCAGTACTTC. Filled out from reference TRBV11-2 and TRBJ2-7, the complete variable domain reads EAGVAQSPRYKIIEKRQSVAFWCNPISGHATLYWYQQILGQGPKLLIQFQNNGVVDDSQLPKDRFSAERLKGVDSTLKIQPAKLEDSAVYLCASSLAGAEIYEQYFGPGTRLTVT.

The chain uses TRBV30 and TRBJ1-3; weak D call: TRBD1 (5 bases). V was pared by 0 bases and J by 0 bases, with 12 bases between. The CDR3 runs 16 residues. Germline loops: CDR1 GTSNPN, CDR2 SVGIG (reference sequence). The chain's CDR3 is CAWSVIEGSSGNTIYF. The CDR3 region has the DNA TGTGCCTGGAGTGTAATAGAGGGGAGCTCTGGAAACACCATATATTTT.